A selection of T cell receptor beta chains follows, all from one sample in a study of blood T cell repertoires in COVID-19. Repertoires were generated with immunoSEQ multiplex PCR, while TCRdb's copy carries only in-frame clones and drops some. The sample shows 60,000 to 65,000 clones, about 75% of them seen only once. Sequencing was done on a sample of peripheral blood. The receptors come from a woman over 75 with acute or convalescent COVID-19. CDR3s include the opening cysteine and the closing phenylalanine or tryptophan. D genes are given only for firm matches. Size is stated for part of the rows, as once, few or many counts, or as a class when the clone is expanded.

len: 13
abundance: NA
v_gene: TRBV6-6
d_gene: TRBD1
j_gene: TRBJ1-1
CDR3nt: TGTGCCGGTGGACAGGGTCGGAACACTGAAGCTTTCTTT
CDR3aa: CAGGQGRNTEAFF

len: 12
abundance: NA
v_gene: TRBV28
d_gene: NA
j_gene: TRBJ1-2
CDR3nt: TGTGCCAGCAGTACCCACAACAATGGCTACACCTTC
CDR3aa: CASSTHNNGYTF

len: 14
abundance: NA
v_gene: TRBV4-1
d_gene: NA
j_gene: TRBJ2-2
CDR3nt: TGCGCCAGCAGCCAAGATACCTACGGCGGGGAGCTGTTTTTT
CDR3aa: CASSQDTYGGELFF

len: 13
abundance: NA
v_gene: TRBV19
d_gene: NA
j_gene: TRBJ1-1
CDR3nt: TGTGCCAGTAGTAATCAGGGGAACACTGAAGCTTTCTTT
CDR3aa: CASSNQGNTEAFF

len: 18
abundance: NA
v_gene: TRBV7-3
d_gene: TRBD2
j_gene: TRBJ2-1
CDR3nt: TGTGCCAGCAGCGCCTTAAGTCTAGCGGGAAGAGGCGACAATGAGCAGTTCTTC
CDR3aa: CASSALSLAGRGDNEQFF

len: 15
abundance: NA
v_gene: TRBV9
d_gene: NA
j_gene: TRBJ1-4
CDR3nt: TGTGCCAGCAGCGTAGCAACAGGGAAGGGTGAAAAACTGTTTTTT
CDR3aa: CASSVATGKGEKLFF

len: 15
abundance: NA
v_gene: TRBV2
d_gene: TRBD2
j_gene: TRBJ2-5
CDR3nt: TGTGCCAGCCGAATCGGACTAGCGGGAGGCGAGACCCAGTACTTC
CDR3aa: CASRIGLAGGETQYF

len: 11
abundance: NA
v_gene: TRBV29-1
d_gene: NA
j_gene: TRBJ1-2
CDR3nt: TGCAGCGTTGAACGTGGGCATGGCTACACCTTC
CDR3aa: CSVERGHGYTF

len: 14
abundance: NA
v_gene: TRBV15
d_gene: NA
j_gene: TRBJ2-3
CDR3nt: TGTGCCACCAGCAGGGATCTGGGGGGAGATACGCAGTATTTT
CDR3aa: CATSRDLGGDTQYF

len: 14
abundance: NA
v_gene: TRBV9
d_gene: TRBD2
j_gene: TRBJ2-1
CDR3nt: TGTGCCAGCAGCGTAGAAGGAAGTAGCGGGAGTCCGTTCTTC
CDR3aa: CASSVEGSSGSPFF

len: 13
abundance: NA
v_gene: TRBV7-3
d_gene: TRBD2
j_gene: TRBJ2-1
CDR3nt: TGTGCCAGCAGCCCCTTTACTAGCGGGAGCCAGTTCTTC
CDR3aa: CASSPFTSGSQFF

len: 14
abundance: NA
v_gene: TRBV2
d_gene: TRBD1
j_gene: TRBJ1-5
CDR3nt: TGTGCCAGCAGTGGGACAGGGGAGGGTCAGCCCCAGCATTTT
CDR3aa: CASSGTGEGQPQHF

len: 15
abundance: NA
v_gene: TRBV5-1
d_gene: TRBD1
j_gene: TRBJ1-2
CDR3nt: TGCGCCAGCAGCCCAGCCGGGACAGCGTCCTATGGCTACACCTTC
CDR3aa: CASSPAGTASYGYTF

len: 15
abundance: NA
v_gene: TRBV7-8
d_gene: TRBD1
j_gene: TRBJ2-7
CDR3nt: TGTGCCAGCAGCTTACCAGTCGGGACAGGCTACGAGCAGTACTTC
CDR3aa: CASSLPVGTGYEQYF

len: 17
abundance: NA
v_gene: TRBV3-1/TRBV3-2
d_gene: TRBD2
j_gene: TRBJ2-5
CDR3nt: TGTGCCAGCAGTCACTATCGGACTAGCGGGAGTTCAGAGACCCAGTACTTC
CDR3aa: CASSHYRTSGSSETQYF

len: 15
abundance: NA
v_gene: TRBV4-1
d_gene: TRBD2
j_gene: TRBJ2-1
CDR3nt: TGCGCCAGCAGGCGGACTAGCTTCGAGGGCAATGAGCAGTTCTTC
CDR3aa: CASRRTSFEGNEQFF

len: 14
abundance: NA
v_gene: TRBV7-3
d_gene: NA
j_gene: TRBJ2-1
CDR3nt: TGTGCCAGCAGCTTACACGGGATAGAAAATGAGCAGTTCTTC
CDR3aa: CASSLHGIENEQFF

len: 13
abundance: NA
v_gene: TRBV4-1
d_gene: NA
j_gene: TRBJ1-1
CDR3nt: TGCGCCAGCAGCCAAGCGGTAGCCTTAGAAGCTTTCTTT
CDR3aa: CASSQAVALEAFF

len: 16
abundance: NA
v_gene: TRBV6-2/TRBV6-3
d_gene: TRBD2
j_gene: TRBJ2-1
CDR3nt: TGTGCCAGCAGTTACTGGCGGGAGGGCCTGCGGAATGAGCAGTTCTTC
CDR3aa: CASSYWREGLRNEQFF

len: 17
abundance: once
v_gene: TRBV11-2
d_gene: TRBD1
j_gene: TRBJ1-1
CDR3nt: TGTGCCAGCAGCTTAAGGACAGGGGGCAAGGTGAACACTGAAGCTTTCTTT
CDR3aa: CASSLRTGGKVNTEAFF

len: 15
abundance: few
v_gene: TRBV3-1/TRBV3-2
d_gene: NA
j_gene: TRBJ1-1
CDR3nt: TGTGCCAGCAGCCAAGATGGACTCGGGGGGACTGAAGCTTTCTTT
CDR3aa: CASSQDGLGGTEAFF

len: 15
abundance: few
v_gene: TRBV5-4
d_gene: NA
j_gene: TRBJ1-3
CDR3nt: TGTGCCAGCAGCTTGGGGGGCAGCGATGGAAACACCATATATTTT
CDR3aa: CASSLGGSDGNTIYF

len: 13
abundance: NA
v_gene: TRBV19
d_gene: NA
j_gene: TRBJ2-2
CDR3nt: TGTGCCAGTAGTCGCCAGGGGGGTGGGGAGCTGTTTTTT
CDR3aa: CASSRQGGGELFF

len: 15
abundance: NA
v_gene: TRBV5-1
d_gene: TRBD2
j_gene: TRBJ2-3
CDR3nt: TGCGCCAGCAGCTCCGGGACTAGCGGTGCAGATACGCAGTATTTT
CDR3aa: CASSSGTSGADTQYF

len: 15
abundance: NA
v_gene: TRBV7-8
d_gene: NA
j_gene: TRBJ2-3
CDR3nt: TGTGCCAGCAGCTTAGTGGTCGGACGGGGAAATACGCAGTATTTT
CDR3aa: CASSLVVGRGNTQYF

len: 14
abundance: NA
v_gene: TRBV3-1/TRBV3-2
d_gene: NA
j_gene: TRBJ1-1
CDR3nt: TGTGCCAGCAGCCAAGGGGAGGCGGGGAGGAAAGCTTTCTTT
CDR3aa: CASSQGEAGRKAFF

len: 13
abundance: NA
v_gene: TRBV10-3
d_gene: NA
j_gene: TRBJ2-7
CDR3nt: TGTGCCATCAACCCTAAAGCCGAAGACGAGCAGTACTTC
CDR3aa: CAINPKAEDEQYF

len: 11
abundance: NA
v_gene: TRBV28
d_gene: NA
j_gene: TRBJ1-2
CDR3nt: TGTGCTAATCGGGGTCACTATGGCTACACCTTC
CDR3aa: CANRGHYGYTF

len: 16
abundance: NA
v_gene: TRBV19
d_gene: TRBD1
j_gene: TRBJ1-5
CDR3nt: TGTGCCAGTACCCCACTGGACAGGGCTAGCAATCAGCCCCAGCATTTT
CDR3aa: CASTPLDRASNQPQHF

len: 15
abundance: NA
v_gene: TRBV12-2
d_gene: NA
j_gene: TRBJ1-6
CDR3nt: TGTGCAAGTCGCTTAGTCGGACTCTGTAGCTCACCCCTCCACTTT
CDR3aa: CASRLVGLCSSPLHF

len: 14
abundance: NA
v_gene: TRBV19
d_gene: NA
j_gene: TRBJ1-3
CDR3nt: TGTGCCAGTAGTAGAACAGCTGGTCAGAACACCATATATTTT
CDR3aa: CASSRTAGQNTIYF

len: 14
abundance: once
v_gene: TRBV2
d_gene: TRBD1
j_gene: TRBJ1-4
CDR3nt: TGTGCCAGCAATCGACAGGGGGGGAGGGAAAAACTGTTTTTT
CDR3aa: CASNRQGGREKLFF

len: 16
abundance: NA
v_gene: TRBV23-1
d_gene: TRBD1
j_gene: TRBJ2-7
CDR3nt: TGCGCCAGCAGCCCACCCACGGGGACAGAGAAATACGAGCAGTACTTC
CDR3aa: CASSPPTGTEKYEQYF

len: 17
abundance: NA
v_gene: TRBV4-3
d_gene: TRBD2
j_gene: TRBJ2-1
CDR3nt: TGCGCCAGCAGCCTAAGCCTAGCGGGAGTCTCCTACAATGAGCAGTTCTTC
CDR3aa: CASSLSLAGVSYNEQFF

len: 16
abundance: NA
v_gene: TRBV5-5
d_gene: NA
j_gene: TRBJ2-7
CDR3nt: TGTGCCAGCAGCCTGGGAAGGACTACCCTAGGGAACGAGCAGTACTTC
CDR3aa: CASSLGRTTLGNEQYF

len: 16
abundance: NA
v_gene: TRBV5-1
d_gene: TRBD1
j_gene: TRBJ1-5
CDR3nt: TGCGCCAGCAGCTTGGGGGCCCTCCAGGGGGAGCAGCCCCAGCATTTT
CDR3aa: CASSLGALQGEQPQHF

len: 12
abundance: NA
v_gene: TRBV28
d_gene: NA
j_gene: TRBJ1-2
CDR3nt: TGTGCCAGCAGTTTAGCCGGTTATGGCTACACCTTC
CDR3aa: CASSLAGYGYTF

len: 13
abundance: NA
v_gene: TRBV6-4
d_gene: TRBD1
j_gene: TRBJ2-5
CDR3nt: TGTGCCAGCAGTGGGGACAGAGGAGAGACCCAGTACTTC
CDR3aa: CASSGDRGETQYF